This T cell receptor (beta chain) was observed in a study of low-dose radiotherapy and immunotherapy resistance in tumors (dated 2022 in TCRdb). Background for the entire study: In Cohort 1, 0.5 Gy per fraction was delivered every 2 weeks, and a total PTV dose of 6.5 Gy was prescribed. Eight patients were included in the translational analysis: three from the first dose cohort and the first five from the second dose cohort. The trial did not randomize participants into treatment groups. Starting on cycle 1 day 1, patients took 300 mg of aspirin by mouth once a day for four cycles. Cyclophosphamide 200 mg/m2 was administered intravenously every two weeks, one day before each radiation and immunotherapy administration. Patients were given nivolumab as a 240 mg flat dose every two weeks and ipilimumab at 1 mg/kg every six weeks, with both drugs delivered intravenously. Patients in Cohort 2 were given 1 Gy per fraction every two weeks, for a total of 13 Gy across 26 weeks.

The donors took part in RACIN, a single-arm, phase I, dose-escalation trial that combined nivolumab, ipilimumab, aspirin, low-dose cyclophosphamide and low-dose radiotherapy. Patients with advanced, TIL-negative solid tumors were considered eligible. Worth noting for this clonotype: Its antigen is unknown. Per-base qualities were not stored, and no clone one base away is much larger.

First-strand cDNA was synthesized with Superscript III and a set of TRAV- and TRBV-specific primers, covering both TCRalpha and TCRbeta chains. TCRs were amplified with Phusion for about 22 PCR cycles using a constant-region primer together with the adapter attached to the V primers. The isolated mRNA was amplified using the MessageAmp II aRNA Amplification Kit, with in vitro transcription performed for around 16 hours at 37 degrees C. mRNA for TCR sequencing was isolated with the Dynabeads mRNA DIRECT Purification Kit. A second 25-cycle Phusion PCR added indexed Illumina adapters, and products were purified with AMPure XP beads. The paper's data handling went like this. Using custom Perl scripts, TCR sequences that encoded the same protein were pooled, out-of-frame sequences were dropped, and the abundance of each clonotype was calculated. TCR sequences supported by only a single read were excluded from analysis. The metrics used to describe the repertoires included Shannon entropy, Gini index, clonality, richness, and the frequency of TCRs shared between repertoires. TCRdb took the public reads, trimmed them with fastp at Q25, ran MiXCR for clone calling and kept in-frame beta chains. Rows matching on CDR3 protein sequence are summarized as one entry with the most common DNA and genes. The V and J calls and clone size come from TCRdb's table, not from the authors' own analysis. Within this sample are about 9,800 distinct CDR3 sequences, with 75% of them counted one time only. The ten top clones hold 1.4% of the sample.

The clonotype originates from a human donor with advanced metastatic prostate, ovarian, gallbladder or colorectal cancer (not recorded which). This table probably holds off-target reads from a library built for another chain.

The CDR3 loop reads CASSPRPRGAFF. The nucleotide sequence reads as follows: TGTGCCAGCAGTCCCCGGCCCCGGGGGGCTTTCTTT. This receptor chain uses TRBV28 and TRBJ1-1, with TRBD1 tentatively as D gene (5 bases match). V is clipped by 5 bases and J by 11 bases, and the sequence between their germline boundaries is 15 bases long. CDR1 and CDR2 were assigned from the germline V gene as MDHEN and SYDVKM. The CDR3 goes from the cysteine to the phenylalanine over 12 residues. Left in the record is the CDR3 DNA by itself, 36 bases read in frame from the first base.